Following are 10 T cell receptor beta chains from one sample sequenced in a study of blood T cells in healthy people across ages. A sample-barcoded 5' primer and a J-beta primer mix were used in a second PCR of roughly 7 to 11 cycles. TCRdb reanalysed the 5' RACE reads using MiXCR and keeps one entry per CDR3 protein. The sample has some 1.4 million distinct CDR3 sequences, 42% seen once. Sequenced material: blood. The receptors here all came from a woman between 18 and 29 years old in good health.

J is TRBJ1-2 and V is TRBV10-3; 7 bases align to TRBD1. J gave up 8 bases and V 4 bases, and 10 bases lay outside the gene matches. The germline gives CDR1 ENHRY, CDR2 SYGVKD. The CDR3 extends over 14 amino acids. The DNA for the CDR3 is TGTGCCATCAGTGGGACACAGGGGTCTGGAGGCTACACCTTC. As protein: CAISGTQGSGGYTF.

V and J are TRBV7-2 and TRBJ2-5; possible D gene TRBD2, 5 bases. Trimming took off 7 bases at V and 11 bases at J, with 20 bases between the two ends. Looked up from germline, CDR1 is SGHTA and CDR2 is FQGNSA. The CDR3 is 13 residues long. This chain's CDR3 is CASKAGWNSEQYF. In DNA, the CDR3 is TGTGCCAGCAAGGCGGGTTGGAATAGTGAGCAGTACTTC.

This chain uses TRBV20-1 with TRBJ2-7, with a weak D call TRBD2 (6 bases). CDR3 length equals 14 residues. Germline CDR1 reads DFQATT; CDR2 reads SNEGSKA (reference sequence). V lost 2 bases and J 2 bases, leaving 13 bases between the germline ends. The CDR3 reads CSARSGTVPYEQYF. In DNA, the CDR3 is TGCAGTGCTAGATCCGGGACTGTCCCCTACGAGCAGTACTTC.

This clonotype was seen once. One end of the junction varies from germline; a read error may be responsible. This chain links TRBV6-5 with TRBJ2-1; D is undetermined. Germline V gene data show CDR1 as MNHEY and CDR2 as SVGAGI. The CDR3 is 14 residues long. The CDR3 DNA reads TGTGCCAGCAGTGGATTTGACTCCTATAATGAGCAGTTCTTC. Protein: CASSGFDSYNEQFF.

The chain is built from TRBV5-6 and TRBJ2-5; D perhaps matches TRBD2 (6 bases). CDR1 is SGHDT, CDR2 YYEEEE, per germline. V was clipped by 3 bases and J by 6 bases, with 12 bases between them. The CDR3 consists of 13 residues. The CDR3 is CASSSPSGQTQYF. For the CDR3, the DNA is TGTGCCAGCAGCTCCCCGAGCGGGCAGACCCAGTACTTC.

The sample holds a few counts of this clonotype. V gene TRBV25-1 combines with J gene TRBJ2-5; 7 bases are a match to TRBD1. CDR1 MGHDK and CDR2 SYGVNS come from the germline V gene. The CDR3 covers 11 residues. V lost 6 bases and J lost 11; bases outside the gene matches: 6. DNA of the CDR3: TGTGCCAGCAGACTTACAGGGGAGCAGTACTTC. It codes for CASRLTGEQYF.

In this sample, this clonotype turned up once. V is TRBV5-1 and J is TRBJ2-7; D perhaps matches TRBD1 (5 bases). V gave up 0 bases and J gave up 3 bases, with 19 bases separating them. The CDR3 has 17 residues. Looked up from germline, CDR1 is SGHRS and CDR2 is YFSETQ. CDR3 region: CASSLAPRQLPNYEQYF. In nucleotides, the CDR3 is TGCGCCAGCAGCTTGGCCCCGCGACAGCTACCTAACTACGAGCAGTACTTC.

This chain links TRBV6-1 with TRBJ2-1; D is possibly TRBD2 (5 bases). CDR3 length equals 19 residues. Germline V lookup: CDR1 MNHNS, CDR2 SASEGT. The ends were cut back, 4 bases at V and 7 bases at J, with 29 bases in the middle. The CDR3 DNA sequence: TGTGCCAGCAGTGCTCGGAAGGATTCCGGAATCTGTTGGGAGAATGAGCAGTTCTTC. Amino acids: CASSARKDSGICWENEQFF.

The DNA of the CDR3 is TGTGCCAGCAGCCAGTCTATCAATGAGCAGTTCTTC. Encoded protein: CASSQSINEQFF. The chain employs TRBV3-1 and TRBJ2-1; D gene unclear. V was shortened by 3 bases and J by 6 bases, with 6 bases between the two germline ends. Germline CDR1 is LGHDT and CDR2 is YNNKEL (reference sequence). This CDR3 region has 12 residues.

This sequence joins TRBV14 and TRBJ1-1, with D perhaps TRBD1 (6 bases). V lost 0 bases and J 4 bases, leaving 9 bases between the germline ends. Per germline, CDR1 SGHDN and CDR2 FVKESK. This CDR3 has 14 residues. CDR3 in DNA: TGTGCCAGCAGCCAAGAAGGGACACTCACTGAAGCTTTCTTT. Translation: CASSQEGTLTEAFF.